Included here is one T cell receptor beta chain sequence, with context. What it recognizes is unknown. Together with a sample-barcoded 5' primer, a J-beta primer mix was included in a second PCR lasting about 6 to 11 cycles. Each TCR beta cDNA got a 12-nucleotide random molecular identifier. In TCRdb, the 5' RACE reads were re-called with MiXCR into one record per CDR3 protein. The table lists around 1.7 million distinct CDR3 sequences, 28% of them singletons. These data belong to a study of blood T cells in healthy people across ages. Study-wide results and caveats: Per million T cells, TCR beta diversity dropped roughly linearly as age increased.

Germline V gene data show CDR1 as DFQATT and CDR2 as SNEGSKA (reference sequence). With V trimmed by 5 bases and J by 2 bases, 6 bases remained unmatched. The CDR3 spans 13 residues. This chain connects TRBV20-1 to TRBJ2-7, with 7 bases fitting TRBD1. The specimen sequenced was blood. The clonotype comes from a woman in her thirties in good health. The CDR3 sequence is CSAGTDSPYEQYF. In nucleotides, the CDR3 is TGCAGTGCTGGGACAGATTCCCCCTACGAGCAGTACTTC.